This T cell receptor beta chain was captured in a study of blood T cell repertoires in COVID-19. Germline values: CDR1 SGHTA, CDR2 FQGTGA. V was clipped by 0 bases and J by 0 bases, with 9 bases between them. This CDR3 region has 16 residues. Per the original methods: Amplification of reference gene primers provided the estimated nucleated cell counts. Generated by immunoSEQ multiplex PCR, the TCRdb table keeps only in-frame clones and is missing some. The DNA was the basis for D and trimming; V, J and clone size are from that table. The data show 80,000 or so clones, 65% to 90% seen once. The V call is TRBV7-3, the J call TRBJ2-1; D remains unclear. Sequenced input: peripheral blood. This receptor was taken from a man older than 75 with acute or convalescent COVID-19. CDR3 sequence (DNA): TGTGCCAGCAGCTTAACCCACAAATTCTCCTACAATGAGCAGTTCTTC. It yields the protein CASSLTHKFSYNEQFF.